The rows below give T cell receptor beta chains drawn from one sample of a study of OX40 agonist ivuxolimab in advanced cancers. The repertoire was sequenced with immunoSEQ multiplex PCR; TCRdb's copy has only in-frame clones and lacks some. This sample carries fewer than 14,000 clones, about three quarters of them seen once, and the ten largest clones take approximately 35%. The input for sequencing was CD4+ or CD8+ T cells sorted from blood, taken in a trial of the OX40 agonist ivuxolimab. Source of these receptors: an adult with an advanced solid tumor such as melanoma, head and neck, liver or kidney cancer. CDR3s include the opening cysteine and the closing phenylalanine or tryptophan. Fields, in order: clone size, D gene, J gene, V gene, CDR3 protein, CDR3 DNA. The D gene is left open where the match is weak. Some rows have no size entry. The others give once, few or many, or a class for an expanded clone.

clone_size: -
d_call: TRBD2
j_call: TRBJ2-5
v_call: TRBV7-9
cdr3_aa: CASSLVTSGPEETQYF
cdr3_nt: TGTGCCAGCAGCTTAGTAACTAGCGGCCCCGAAGAGACCCAGTACTTC

clone_size: -
d_call: -
j_call: TRBJ2-7
v_call: TRBV7-4
cdr3_aa: CASSVGVGQGLPYEQYF
cdr3_nt: TGTGCCAGCAGCGTAGGGGTGGGGCAGGGACTCCCCTACGAGCAGTACTTC

clone_size: -
d_call: -
j_call: TRBJ1-1
v_call: TRBV7-9
cdr3_aa: CASSSLLGPDTEAFF
cdr3_nt: TGTGCCAGCAGCTCCCTACTCGGTCCAGACACTGAAGCTTTCTTT

clone_size: -
d_call: -
j_call: TRBJ1-6
v_call: TRBV4-1
cdr3_aa: CASSQRKQDNSPLHF
cdr3_nt: TGCGCCAGCAGCCAAAGGAAGCAGGATAATTCACCCCTCCACTTT

clone_size: -
d_call: -
j_call: TRBJ2-7
v_call: TRBV7-8
cdr3_aa: CASSERGLVYEQYF
cdr3_nt: TGTGCCAGCAGCGAAAGGGGTCTGGTCTACGAGCAGTACTTC

clone_size: -
d_call: -
j_call: TRBJ2-6
v_call: TRBV11-2
cdr3_aa: CASSSFEIWSGANVLTF
cdr3_nt: TGTGCCAGCAGCTCTTTCGAGATATGGTCTGGGGCCAACGTCCTGACTTTC

clone_size: -
d_call: TRBD1
j_call: TRBJ1-5
v_call: TRBV5-6
cdr3_aa: CASSRGTGVNQPQHF
cdr3_nt: TGTGCCAGCAGCCGCGGGACAGGGGTCAATCAGCCCCAGCATTTT

clone_size: few
d_call: TRBD2
j_call: TRBJ2-2
v_call: TRBV6-6
cdr3_aa: CASNPSGRDTGELFF
cdr3_nt: TGTGCCAGCAACCCTAGCGGGAGGGACACCGGGGAGCTGTTTTTT

clone_size: -
d_call: -
j_call: TRBJ2-1
v_call: TRBV7-2
cdr3_aa: CASSAVGPDNEQFF
cdr3_nt: TGTGCCAGCAGTGCGGTCGGGCCAGACAATGAGCAGTTCTTC

clone_size: once
d_call: TRBD1
j_call: TRBJ2-7
v_call: TRBV9
cdr3_aa: CASSPRTGSGEQYF
cdr3_nt: TGTGCCAGCAGCCCGAGGACAGGTTCGGGCGAGCAGTACTTC

clone_size: once
d_call: -
j_call: TRBJ2-4
v_call: TRBV9
cdr3_aa: CASSAPIGDTIAKNIQYF
cdr3_nt: TGTGCCAGCAGCGCCCCAATTGGGGACACCATAGCCAAAAACATTCAGTACTTC

clone_size: -
d_call: -
j_call: TRBJ1-1
v_call: TRBV7-8
cdr3_aa: CASSLFRANTEAFF
cdr3_nt: TGTGCCAGCAGCTTATTCCGGGCTAACACTGAAGCTTTCTTT

clone_size: few
d_call: TRBD2
j_call: TRBJ2-1
v_call: TRBV7-9
cdr3_aa: CASSPISGLAGNEQFF
cdr3_nt: TGTGCCAGCAGCCCTATCTCCGGACTAGCGGGAAATGAGCAGTTCTTC

clone_size: -
d_call: TRBD1
j_call: TRBJ2-6
v_call: TRBV2
cdr3_aa: CASSSVGTGVVGANVLTF
cdr3_nt: TGTGCCAGCAGCTCGGTCGGGACAGGGGTTGTTGGGGCCAACGTCCTGACTTTC

clone_size: -
d_call: TRBD2
j_call: TRBJ2-5
v_call: TRBV13
cdr3_aa: CASGVAGTQETQYF
cdr3_nt: TGTGCCAGCGGGGTAGCGGGAACCCAAGAGACCCAGTACTTC

clone_size: -
d_call: -
j_call: TRBJ2-1
v_call: TRBV28
cdr3_aa: CASSRGYNEQFF
cdr3_nt: TGTGCCAGCAGTAGGGGGTACAATGAGCAGTTCTTC

clone_size: -
d_call: TRBD2
j_call: TRBJ2-7
v_call: TRBV4-2
cdr3_aa: CASSPGVGEGYEQYF
cdr3_nt: TGTGCCAGCAGCCCTGGGGTAGGGGAGGGGTACGAGCAGTACTTC

clone_size: -
d_call: -
j_call: TRBJ1-1
v_call: TRBV7-6
cdr3_aa: CASSPLGTEAFF
cdr3_nt: TGTGCCAGCAGCCCTTTGGGCACTGAAGCTTTCTTT

clone_size: -
d_call: -
j_call: TRBJ1-2
v_call: TRBV30
cdr3_aa: CAWSGGYGYTF
cdr3_nt: TGTGCCTGGAGCGGGGGCTATGGCTACACCTTC

clone_size: -
d_call: TRBD1
j_call: TRBJ2-5
v_call: TRBV7-9
cdr3_aa: CASSRGQGETQYF
cdr3_nt: TGTGCCAGCAGCAGAGGACAGGGCGAGACCCAGTACTTC

clone_size: -
d_call: TRBD2
j_call: TRBJ2-7
v_call: TRBV6-5
cdr3_aa: CASSYSPSGSAYEQYF
cdr3_nt: TGTGCCAGCAGTTACTCCCCTAGCGGGAGTGCATACGAGCAGTACTTC

clone_size: -
d_call: -
j_call: TRBJ2-7
v_call: TRBV29-1
cdr3_aa: CSVAPGPTYEQYF
cdr3_nt: TGCAGCGTTGCTCCGGGGCCAACTTACGAGCAGTACTTC

clone_size: -
d_call: TRBD1
j_call: TRBJ2-2
v_call: TRBV14
cdr3_aa: CASSLNRGTGELFF
cdr3_nt: TGTGCCAGCAGCCTAAACAGGGGGACCGGGGAGCTGTTTTTT

clone_size: -
d_call: -
j_call: TRBJ1-5
v_call: TRBV7-8
cdr3_aa: CASSLGQDQPQHF
cdr3_nt: TGTGCCAGCAGCTTGGGGCAGGATCAGCCCCAGCATTTT

clone_size: -
d_call: -
j_call: TRBJ2-1
v_call: TRBV21-1
cdr3_aa: CASLLGLADGGFDEQFF
cdr3_nt: TGTGCCAGCCTACTGGGACTAGCTGACGGTGGGTTTGATGAGCAGTTCTTC

clone_size: -
d_call: -
j_call: TRBJ2-7
v_call: TRBV7-9
cdr3_aa: CASSLGQGTIWEQYF
cdr3_nt: TGTGCCAGCAGCTTAGGACAAGGGACCATTTGGGAGCAGTACTTC

clone_size: medium-sized
d_call: -
j_call: TRBJ2-7
v_call: TRBV6-5
cdr3_aa: CASSYFSSGQEQYF
cdr3_nt: TGTGCCAGCAGTTACTTTTCGTCAGGACAAGAGCAGTACTTC

clone_size: -
d_call: -
j_call: TRBJ1-5
v_call: TRBV6-1
cdr3_aa: CASSEKEFRNQPQHF
cdr3_nt: TGTGCCAGCAGTGAAAAGGAGTTCCGCAATCAGCCCCAGCATTTT

clone_size: -
d_call: -
j_call: TRBJ2-3
v_call: TRBV7-2
cdr3_aa: CASSLSGSGTDTQYF
cdr3_nt: TGTGCCAGCAGCTTAAGTGGGAGTGGAACAGATACGCAGTATTTT

clone_size: -
d_call: TRBD1
j_call: TRBJ1-4
v_call: TRBV5-1
cdr3_aa: CASSPGGQGEEKLFF
cdr3_nt: TGCGCCAGCAGCCCCGGAGGACAGGGTGAGGAAAAACTGTTTTTT

clone_size: -
d_call: TRBD2
j_call: TRBJ2-7
v_call: TRBV9
cdr3_aa: CASSVGGGNSYEQYF
cdr3_nt: TGTGCCAGCAGCGTTGGGGGAGGGAACTCCTACGAGCAGTACTTC

clone_size: -
d_call: -
j_call: TRBJ2-2
v_call: TRBV9
cdr3_aa: CASSVEGGGELFF
cdr3_nt: TGTGCCAGCAGCGTAGAGGGGGGCGGGGAGCTGTTTTTT

clone_size: once
d_call: -
j_call: TRBJ2-3
v_call: TRBV10-3
cdr3_aa: CAIRTTDRQDLTDTQYF
cdr3_nt: TGTGCCATCAGGACCACGGACCGGCAGGATTTGACAGATACGCAGTATTTT

clone_size: -
d_call: -
j_call: TRBJ2-1
v_call: TRBV7-3
cdr3_aa: CASSLKRGEQFF
cdr3_nt: TGTGCCAGCAGCTTAAAACGGGGTGAGCAGTTCTTC

clone_size: many
d_call: TRBD2
j_call: TRBJ2-2
v_call: TRBV7-6
cdr3_aa: CASSPRPFTSGANTGELFF
cdr3_nt: TGTGCCAGCAGCCCTCGCCCCTTTACTAGCGGGGCGAACACCGGGGAGCTGTTTTTT

clone_size: few
d_call: -
j_call: TRBJ1-2
v_call: TRBV7-9
cdr3_aa: CASSLGDPYYGYTF
cdr3_nt: TGTGCCAGCAGCTTGGGGGATCCGTACTATGGCTACACCTTC

clone_size: -
d_call: TRBD2
j_call: TRBJ2-1
v_call: TRBV2
cdr3_aa: CASRIAGGSYNEQFF
cdr3_nt: TGTGCCAGCAGGATAGCGGGAGGGTCCTACAATGAGCAGTTCTTC

clone_size: few
d_call: TRBD1
j_call: TRBJ2-3
v_call: TRBV15
cdr3_aa: CATSRQTGGTDTQYF
cdr3_nt: TGTGCCACCAGCAGACAGACAGGGGGCACAGATACGCAGTATTTT

clone_size: -
d_call: -
j_call: TRBJ2-1
v_call: TRBV6-5
cdr3_aa: CASSYSIVSLYNEQFF
cdr3_nt: TGTGCCAGCAGTTACTCGATCGTATCGTTGTACAATGAGCAGTTCTTC

clone_size: medium-sized
d_call: -
j_call: TRBJ2-7
v_call: TRBV6-1
cdr3_aa: CASSPYLEGDEQYF
cdr3_nt: TGTGCCAGCAGCCCCTACCTCGAGGGCGACGAGCAGTACTTC

clone_size: -
d_call: -
j_call: TRBJ2-2
v_call: TRBV5-5
cdr3_aa: CASSWRGRTGELFF
cdr3_nt: TGTGCCAGCAGCTGGAGGGGGCGCACCGGGGAGCTGTTTTTT

clone_size: -
d_call: -
j_call: TRBJ2-7
v_call: TRBV4-1
cdr3_aa: CASSQEGNLGASGYEQYF
cdr3_nt: TGCGCCAGCAGCCAAGAGGGGAACCTGGGGGCTAGCGGTTACGAGCAGTACTTC

clone_size: -
d_call: TRBD2
j_call: TRBJ2-5
v_call: TRBV7-9
cdr3_aa: CASNPGLAGVYQETQYF
cdr3_nt: TGTGCCAGCAACCCGGGACTAGCGGGAGTTTACCAAGAGACCCAGTACTTC

clone_size: -
d_call: -
j_call: TRBJ2-7
v_call: TRBV19
cdr3_aa: CASSIAGPGTPTNEQYF
cdr3_nt: TGTGCCAGTAGTATAGCAGGGCCCGGGACTCCGACCAACGAGCAGTACTTC

clone_size: -
d_call: -
j_call: TRBJ2-7
v_call: TRBV11-3
cdr3_aa: CASSLAGADYEQYF
cdr3_nt: TGTGCCAGCAGCTTAGCAGGAGCCGACTACGAGCAGTACTTC

clone_size: -
d_call: -
j_call: TRBJ2-2
v_call: TRBV18
cdr3_aa: CASSPPRRVNTGELFF
cdr3_nt: TGTGCCAGCTCACCACCGCGTCGGGTAAACACCGGGGAGCTGTTTTTT

clone_size: -
d_call: TRBD2
j_call: TRBJ2-7
v_call: TRBV27
cdr3_aa: CASSFRTGGEQYF
cdr3_nt: TGTGCCAGCAGTTTTCGTACGGGGGGCGAGCAGTACTTC

clone_size: -
d_call: TRBD1
j_call: TRBJ1-2
v_call: TRBV30
cdr3_aa: CACADRGMVGYTF
cdr3_nt: TGTGCCTGCGCCGACAGGGGAATGGTTGGCTACACCTTC

clone_size: -
d_call: -
j_call: TRBJ1-1
v_call: TRBV7-8
cdr3_aa: CASSLDPRGYTEAFF
cdr3_nt: TGTGCCAGCAGCTTAGACCCCAGGGGCTACACTGAAGCTTTCTTT